A selection of T cell receptor beta chains follows, all from one sample in a study of blood T cell repertoires in COVID-19. This table comes from immunoSEQ multiplex PCR, and its TCRdb copy is limited to in-frame clones, with some not included. Found here are roughly 200,000 clones, more than 75% of them singletons; the top ten hold under 8.5%. Sequenced: peripheral blood. All receptors derive from a woman over 75 with COVID-19, enrolled during active disease. Both conserved end residues are part of each CDR3.

13,TRBV5-1,CASSFGQGTEAFF
16,TRBV11-2,CASSRQVLSGANVLTF
16,TRBV15,CATRRGVSGGLNEQFF
16,TRBV27,CASSLQQGAINTEAFF
12,TRBV7-8,CASSLVSGEQYF
12,TRBV29-1,CSVVAGANVLTF
15,TRBV7-2,CASSRTWGGRETQYF
14,TRBV7-2,CASSSPGRVSGYTF
13,TRBV7-2,CASSLVQGQPQHF
15,TRBV11-1,CASTLGTGGSYEQYF
16,TRBV5-1,CASSLSPQGNNYGYTF
13,TRBV5-4,CASSPTGSGEAFF
14,TRBV7-3,CASSLLGRNSPLHF
16,TRBV28,CASSVSIVRAKNIQYF
15,TRBV5-4,CASSLGGGIYNEQFF
15,TRBV6-4,CASSQTSGPYNEQFF
15,TRBV19,CASSLQRGNTGELFF
17,TRBV5-8,CASSLDGRGFINQPQHF
16,TRBV10-3,CAIGDRGLGVDYEQYF
18,TRBV15,CATEDGGGGRDSNQPQHF
15,TRBV5-8,CASSFGDSSYNEQFF
17,TRBV5-1,CASSLDRQLPSSTEAFF
15,TRBV4-1,CASSQDKGINEKLFF
11,TRBV27,CASSLGGEQYF
15,TRBV6-6,CASSYERGGRDEQFF
14,TRBV28,CASSLVSSGNTIYF
15,TRBV6-5,CASVYLRGLNQPQHF